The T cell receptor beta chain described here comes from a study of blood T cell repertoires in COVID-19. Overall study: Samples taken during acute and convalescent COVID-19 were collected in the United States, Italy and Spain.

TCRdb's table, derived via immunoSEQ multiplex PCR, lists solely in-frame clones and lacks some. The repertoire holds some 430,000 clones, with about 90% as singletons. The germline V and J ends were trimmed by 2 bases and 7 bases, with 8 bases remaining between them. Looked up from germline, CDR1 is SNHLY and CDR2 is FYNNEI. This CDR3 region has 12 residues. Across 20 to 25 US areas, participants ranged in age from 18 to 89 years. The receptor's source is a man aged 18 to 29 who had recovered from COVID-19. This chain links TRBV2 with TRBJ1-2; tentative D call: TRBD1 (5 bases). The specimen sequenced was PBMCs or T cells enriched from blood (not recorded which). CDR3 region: CASSERGGGYTF. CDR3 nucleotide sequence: TGTGCCAGCAGTGAACGGGGGGGTGGCTACACCTTC.